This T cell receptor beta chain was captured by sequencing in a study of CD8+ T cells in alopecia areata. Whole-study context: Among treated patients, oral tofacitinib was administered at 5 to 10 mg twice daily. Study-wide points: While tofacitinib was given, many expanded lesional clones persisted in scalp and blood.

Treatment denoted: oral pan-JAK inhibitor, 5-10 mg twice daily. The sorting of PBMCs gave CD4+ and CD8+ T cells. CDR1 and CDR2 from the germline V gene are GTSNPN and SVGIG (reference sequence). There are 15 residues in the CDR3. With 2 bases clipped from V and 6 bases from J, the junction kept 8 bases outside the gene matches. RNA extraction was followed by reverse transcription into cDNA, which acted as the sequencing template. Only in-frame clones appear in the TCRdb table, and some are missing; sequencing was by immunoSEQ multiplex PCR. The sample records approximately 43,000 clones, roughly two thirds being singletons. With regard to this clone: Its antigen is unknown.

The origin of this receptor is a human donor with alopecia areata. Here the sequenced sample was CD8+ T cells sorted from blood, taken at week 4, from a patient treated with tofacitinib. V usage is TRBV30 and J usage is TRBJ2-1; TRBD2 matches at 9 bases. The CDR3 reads CAWSSLAGGSNEQFF. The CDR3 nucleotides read TGTGCCTGGAGTTCCCTGGCGGGGGGGTCCAATGAGCAGTTCTTC.